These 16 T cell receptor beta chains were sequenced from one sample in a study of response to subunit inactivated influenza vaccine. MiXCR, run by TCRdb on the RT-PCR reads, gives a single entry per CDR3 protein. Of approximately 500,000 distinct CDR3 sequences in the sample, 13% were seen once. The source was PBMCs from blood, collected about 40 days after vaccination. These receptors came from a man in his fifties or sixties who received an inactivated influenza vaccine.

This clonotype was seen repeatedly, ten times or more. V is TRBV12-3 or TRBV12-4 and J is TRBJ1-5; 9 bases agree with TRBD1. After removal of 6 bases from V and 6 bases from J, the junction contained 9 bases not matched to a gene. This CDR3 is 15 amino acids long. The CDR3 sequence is CASSPGQGRGQPQHF. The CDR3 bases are TGTGCCAGCAGCCCTGGACAGGGGAGGGGTCAGCCCCAGCATTTT.

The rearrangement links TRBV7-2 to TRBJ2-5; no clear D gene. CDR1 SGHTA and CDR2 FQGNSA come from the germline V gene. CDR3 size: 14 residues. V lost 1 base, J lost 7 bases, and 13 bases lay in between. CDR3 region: CASSLGSPPGTQYF. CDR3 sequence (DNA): TGTGCCAGCAGCTTAGGGAGTCCGCCGGGGACCCAGTACTTC.

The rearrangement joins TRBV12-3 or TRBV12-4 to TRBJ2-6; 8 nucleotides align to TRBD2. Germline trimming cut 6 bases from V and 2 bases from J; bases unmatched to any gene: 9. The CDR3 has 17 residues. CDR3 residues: CASRMRTSFAGANVLTF. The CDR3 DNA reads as TGTGCCAGCAGAATGAGGACTAGCTTCGCTGGGGCCAACGTCCTGACTTTC.

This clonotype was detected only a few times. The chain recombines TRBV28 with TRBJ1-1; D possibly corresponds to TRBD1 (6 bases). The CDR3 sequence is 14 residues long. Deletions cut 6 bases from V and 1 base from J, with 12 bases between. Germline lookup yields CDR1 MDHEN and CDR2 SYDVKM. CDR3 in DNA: TGTGCCAGCAGACCAGGGGACGAGAACACTGAAGCTTTCTTT. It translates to CASRPGDENTEAFF.

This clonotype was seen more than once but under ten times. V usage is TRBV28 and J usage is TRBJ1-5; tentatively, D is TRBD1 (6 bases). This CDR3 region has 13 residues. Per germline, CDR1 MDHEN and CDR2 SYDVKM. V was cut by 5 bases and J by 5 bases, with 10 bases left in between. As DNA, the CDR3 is TGTGCCAGCAGTGTACAGGGTTATCAGCCCCAGCATTTT. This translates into CASSVQGYQPQHF.

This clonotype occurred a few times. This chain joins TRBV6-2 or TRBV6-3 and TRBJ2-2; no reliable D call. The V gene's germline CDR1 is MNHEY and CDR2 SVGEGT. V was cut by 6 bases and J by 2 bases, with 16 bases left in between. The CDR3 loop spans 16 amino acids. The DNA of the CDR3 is TGTGCCAGCAGCCCCAGGTTACCGCCAAACACCGGGGAGCTGTTTTTT. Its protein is CASSPRLPPNTGELFF.

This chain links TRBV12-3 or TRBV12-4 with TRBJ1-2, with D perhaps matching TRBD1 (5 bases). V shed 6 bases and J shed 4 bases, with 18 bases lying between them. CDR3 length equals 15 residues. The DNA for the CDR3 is TGTGCCAGCAGGAGATCCCCGGGACTAGCCTATGGCTACACCTTC. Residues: CASRRSPGLAYGYTF.

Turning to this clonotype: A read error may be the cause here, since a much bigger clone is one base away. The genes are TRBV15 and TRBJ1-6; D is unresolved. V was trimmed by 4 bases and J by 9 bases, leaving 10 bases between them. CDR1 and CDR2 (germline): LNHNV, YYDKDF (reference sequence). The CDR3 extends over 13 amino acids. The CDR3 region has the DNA TGTGCCACCAGCATAGACCTTTTTTCACCCCTCCACTTT. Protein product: CATSIDLFSPLHF.

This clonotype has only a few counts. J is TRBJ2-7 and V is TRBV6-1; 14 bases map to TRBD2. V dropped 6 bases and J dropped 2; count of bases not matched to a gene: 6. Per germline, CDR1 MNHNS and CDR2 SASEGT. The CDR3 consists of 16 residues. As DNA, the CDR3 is TGTGCCAGCAGCGAGACTAGCGGGGGGGGTACCTACGAGCAGTACTTC. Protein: CASSETSGGGTYEQYF.

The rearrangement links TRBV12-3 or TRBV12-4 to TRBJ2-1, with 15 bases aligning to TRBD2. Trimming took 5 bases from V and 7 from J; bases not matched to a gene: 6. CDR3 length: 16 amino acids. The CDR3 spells CASSGLAGGPKNEQFF. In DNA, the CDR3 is TGTGCCAGCAGTGGACTAGCGGGGGGGCCCAAGAATGAGCAGTTCTTC.

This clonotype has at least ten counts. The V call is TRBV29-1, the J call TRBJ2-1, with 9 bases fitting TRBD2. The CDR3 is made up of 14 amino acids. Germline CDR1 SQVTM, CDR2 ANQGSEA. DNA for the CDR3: TGCAGTGGCACGCGGGCGGGGGGGCTGAATGAGCAGTTCTTC. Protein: CSGTRAGGLNEQFF.

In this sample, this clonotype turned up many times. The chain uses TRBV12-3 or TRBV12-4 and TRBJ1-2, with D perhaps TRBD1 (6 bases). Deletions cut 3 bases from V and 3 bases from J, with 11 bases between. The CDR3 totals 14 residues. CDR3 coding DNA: TGTGCCAGCAGTTTGGGGGGGCTAGACTATGGCTACACCTTC. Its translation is CASSLGGLDYGYTF.

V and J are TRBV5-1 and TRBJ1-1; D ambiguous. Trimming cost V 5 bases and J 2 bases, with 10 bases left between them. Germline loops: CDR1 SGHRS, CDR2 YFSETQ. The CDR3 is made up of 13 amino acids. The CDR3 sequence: CASSTQENTEAFF. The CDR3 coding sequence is TGCGCCAGCAGTACTCAGGAAAACACTGAAGCTTTCTTT.

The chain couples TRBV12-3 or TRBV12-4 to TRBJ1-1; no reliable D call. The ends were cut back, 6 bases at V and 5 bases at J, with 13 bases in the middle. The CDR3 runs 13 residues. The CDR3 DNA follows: TGTGCCAGCAGCCTCTGGGAGGGTACTGAAGCTTTCTTT. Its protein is CASSLWEGTEAFF.

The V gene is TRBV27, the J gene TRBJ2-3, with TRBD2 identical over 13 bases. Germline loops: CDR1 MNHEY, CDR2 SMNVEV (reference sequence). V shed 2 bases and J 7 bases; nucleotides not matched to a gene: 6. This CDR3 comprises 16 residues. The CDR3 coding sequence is TGTGCCAGCAGTTTACGACTAGCGGGAGGAGGCTATACGCAGTATTTT. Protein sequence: CASSLRLAGGGYTQYF.

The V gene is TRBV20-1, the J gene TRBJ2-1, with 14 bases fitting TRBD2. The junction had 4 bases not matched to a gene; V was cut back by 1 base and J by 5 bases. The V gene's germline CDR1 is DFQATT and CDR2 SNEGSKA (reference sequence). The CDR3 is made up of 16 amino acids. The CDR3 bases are TGCAGTGCTAGAGGACTAGCGGGAGGGCCCCACAATGAGCAGTTCTTC. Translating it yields CSARGLAGGPHNEQFF.